This T cell receptor (beta chain) stems from a study of blood T cell repertoires in COVID-19. After removal of 8 bases from V and 3 bases from J, the junction contained 7 bases not matched to a gene. The CDR3 runs to 15 residues. CDR1 and CDR2 (germline): MNHEY, SVGAGI. Profiled with immunoSEQ multiplex PCR; TCRdb holds only in-frame clones, not every one. The sample carries more than 110,000 clones, more than 65% recorded once. Sample: peripheral blood. This receptor was obtained from a man older than 75 with acute or convalescent COVID-19. The genes are TRBV6-5 and TRBJ2-6; 7 bases are shared with TRBD2. The CDR3 loop reads CASGGGEDGANVLTF. The CDR3 region has the DNA TGTGCCAGCGGGGGAGGGGAGGATGGGGCCAACGTCCTGACTTTC.